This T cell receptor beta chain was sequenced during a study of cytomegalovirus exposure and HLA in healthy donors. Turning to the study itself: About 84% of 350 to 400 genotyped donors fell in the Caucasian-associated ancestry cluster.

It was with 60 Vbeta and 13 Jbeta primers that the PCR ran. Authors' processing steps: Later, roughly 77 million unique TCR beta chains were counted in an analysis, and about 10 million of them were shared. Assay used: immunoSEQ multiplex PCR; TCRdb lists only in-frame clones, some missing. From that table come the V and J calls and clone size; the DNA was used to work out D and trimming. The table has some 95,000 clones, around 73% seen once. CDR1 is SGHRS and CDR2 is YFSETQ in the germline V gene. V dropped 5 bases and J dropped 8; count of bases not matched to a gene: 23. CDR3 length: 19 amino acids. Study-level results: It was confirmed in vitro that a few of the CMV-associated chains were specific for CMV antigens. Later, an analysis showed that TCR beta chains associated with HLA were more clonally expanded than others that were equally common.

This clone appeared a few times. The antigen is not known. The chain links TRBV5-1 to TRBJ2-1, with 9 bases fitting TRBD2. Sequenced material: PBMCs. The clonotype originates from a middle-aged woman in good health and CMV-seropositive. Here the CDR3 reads CASRTPRRSGGRAVDEQFF. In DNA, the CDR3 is TGCGCCAGCAGGACCCCCCGCAGAAGTGGCGGGAGGGCCGTGGATGAGCAGTTCTTC.